Presented here are 11 T cell receptor beta chains from one specimen sequenced in a study of beta chain features in type 1 diabetes. No antigen has been identified for these receptors. Reverse transcription of all isolated RNA meant that expressed TCRB transcripts were sequenced. This table comes from immunoSEQ multiplex PCR, and its TCRdb copy is limited to in-frame clones, with some not included. The sample has 300,000 or so clones, about 13% seen once; the top ten hold about 0.016%. Findings and limits, study-wide: Across all four CD4+ subsets, people with type 1 diabetes showed modestly shorter TCRB CDR3s.

Sequenced material: naive CD4+ T cells from blood. The receptors were gathered from a man aged 25-45 years with type 1 diabetes.

This rearrangement joins TRBV5-4 to TRBJ2-4; 14 nucleotides agree with TRBD2. CDR1 and CDR2 (germline): SGHNT, YYREEE (reference sequence). The junction had 8 bases not matched to a gene; V was cut back by 4 bases and J by 8 bases. The length of the CDR3 is 16 residues. The CDR3, as DNA: TGTGCCAGCAGCCTGACTAGCGGGAGGGCCGGGCACATTCAGTACTTC. The encoded protein is CASSLTSGRAGHIQYF.

This clone was seen more than once but under ten times. The V and J genes are TRBV7-2 and TRBJ2-7; 10 nucleotides line up with TRBD2. CDR1 SGHTA and CDR2 FQGNSA come from the germline V gene. J lost 4 bases, V lost 5 bases, and 5 bases had no gene match. The CDR3 runs to 14 residues. CDR3 in amino acids: CASSVLAGAYEQYF. As DNA, the CDR3 is TGTGCCAGCAGCGTTCTAGCGGGAGCTTACGAGCAGTACTTC.

Only a few counts were recorded for this clone. The J gene is TRBJ1-2, the V gene TRBV5-1; 9 nucleotides align to TRBD1. This CDR3 contains 15 residues. Germline CDR1 reads SGHRS; CDR2 reads YFSETQ. After removal of 4 bases from V and 4 bases from J, the junction contained 8 bases not matched to a gene. Here the CDR3 DNA reads TGCGCCAGCAGCCCGTGGACAGGGGATCTCTATGGCTACACCTTC. Residues: CASSPWTGDLYGYTF.

The genes are TRBV5-6 and TRBJ1-1, with TRBD1 matching over 7 bases. Germline V gene data show CDR1 as SGHDT and CDR2 as YYEEEE. After removal of 4 bases from V and 4 bases from J, the junction contained 4 bases not matched to a gene. This CDR3 is built from 13 residues. CDR3 residues: CASSGDSFTEAFF. CDR3 bases: TGTGCCAGCAGCGGGGACAGTTTCACTGAAGCTTTCTTT.

The J gene is TRBJ1-5, the V gene TRBV5-1; possible D gene TRBD1, 6 bases. The germline V and J ends were trimmed by 0 bases and 13 bases, with 17 bases remaining between them. The CDR3 extends over 14 amino acids. CDR1 SGHRS and CDR2 YFSETQ come from the germline V gene. In nucleotides, the CDR3 is TGCGCCAGCAGCTTGGGTGGGACGGACAGTACTCAGCATTTT. Protein sequence: CASSLGGTDSTQHF.

The chain joins TRBV28 to TRBJ2-7, with 8 bases that match TRBD2. This CDR3 spans 15 amino acids. Germline assignment: CDR1 MDHEN and CDR2 SYDVKM. Germline trimming cut 7 bases from V and 2 bases from J; bases unmatched to any gene: 10. The CDR3 sequence is CASTLSGDLAYEQYF. As DNA, the CDR3 is TGTGCCAGCACCCTTAGCGGGGACCTGGCCTACGAGCAGTACTTC.

This clone turned up a few times. The CDR3 DNA sequence: TGTGCCAGCAGTGAATATAAGGCGGGAAGACAGTTCTACGAGCAGTACTTC. This translates into CASSEYKAGRQFYEQYF. The J gene is TRBJ2-7, the V gene TRBV25-1; maybe TRBD2 (6 bases). Germline V gives CDR1 MGHDK, CDR2 SYGVNS. Trimming cost V 0 bases and J 3 bases, with 18 bases left between them. The CDR3 covers 17 residues.

This sequence joins TRBV7-8 and TRBJ2-7; possibly TRBD2 for D (6 bases). Germline V gene data show CDR1 as SGHVS and CDR2 as FQNEAQ. CDR3 size: 15 residues. V lost 5 bases and J lost 4, with 18 bases in between. CDR3 loop: CASSPSMRGSYEQYF. Here the CDR3 DNA reads TGTGCCAGCAGCCCGAGTATGCGGGGATCATACGAGCAGTACTTC.

The chain recombines TRBV12-5 with TRBJ2-5; weak D call: TRBD2 (5 bases). Germline CDR1 LGHNT, CDR2 FRNRAP. The CDR3 runs to 17 residues. V was trimmed by 1 base and J by 1 base, leaving 16 bases between them. The CDR3 is CASGLGSDTRVQETQYF. CDR3 sequence (DNA): TGTGCTAGTGGTTTGGGATCCGACACGAGGGTCCAAGAGACCCAGTACTTC.

This clone was picked up a small number of times. This rearrangement joins TRBV6-5 to TRBJ2-1, with D perhaps matching TRBD1 (5 bases). The germline gives CDR1 MNHEY, CDR2 SVGAGI. V lost 5 bases and J 1 base, leaving 9 bases between the germline ends. The length of the CDR3 is 14 residues. CDR3 in DNA: TGTGCCAGCAGTCAAGGGGCTTCCTACAATGAGCAGTTCTTC. It codes for CASSQGASYNEQFF.

This clone turned up a few times. The chain uses TRBV5-1 and TRBJ2-3, with D perhaps matching TRBD2 (6 bases). V was pared by 5 bases and J by 0 bases, with 13 bases between. In germline, CDR1 is SGHRS, CDR2 YFSETQ. The CDR3 contains 15 residues. The CDR3 coding sequence is TGCGCCAGCAGTCTTGTTGCGGGGAGCACAGATACGCAGTATTTT. Translating it yields CASSLVAGSTDTQYF. Full variable domain (missing parts from reference TRBV5-1 and TRBJ2-3): KAGVTQTPRYLIKTRGQQVTLSCSPISGHRSVSWYQQTPGQGLQFLFEYFSETQRNKGNFPGRFSGRQFSNSRSEMNVSTLELGDSALYLCASSLVAGSTDTQYFGPGTRLTVL.